A single sample gave rise to the 11 T cell receptor beta chains below, sequenced in a study of blood T cell repertoires in COVID-19. Assay used: immunoSEQ multiplex PCR; TCRdb lists only in-frame clones, some missing. The data show about 74,000 clones, roughly 81% seen once. The specimen sequenced was peripheral blood. These receptor sequences come from a man in his sixties or seventies with acute or convalescent COVID-19.

This clone was recorded once. The V and J genes are TRBV19 and TRBJ1-2; 11 nucleotides line up with TRBD1. Germline values: CDR1 LNHDA, CDR2 SQIVND (reference sequence). This CDR3 has 14 residues. Trimming cost V 5 bases and J 10 bases; bases outside gene matches: 9. The CDR3 region is CASSLMDRGLYYTF. CDR3 nucleotides: TGTGCCAGTAGTCTCATGGACAGGGGGCTATACTACACCTTC. Variable domain in full (rest from reference TRBV19 and TRBJ1-2): DGGITQSPKYLFRKEGQNVTLSCEQNLNHDAMYWYRQDPGQGLRLIYYSQIVNDFQKGDIAEGYSVSREKKESFPLTVTSAQKNPTAFYLCASSLMDRGLYYTFGSGTRLTVV.

J is TRBJ1-4 and V is TRBV24-1; the match to TRBD1 covers 11 bases. The CDR3 totals 15 residues. J gave up 8 bases and V 3 bases, and 4 bases lay outside the gene matches. Per germline, CDR1 KGHDR and CDR2 SFDVKD. The CDR3, as DNA: TGTGCCACCAGTGATCCGGGACAGGGGGACGAAAAACTGTTTTTT. Its protein is CATSDPGQGDEKLFF.

This clone has a single count. The J gene is TRBJ1-2, the V gene TRBV10-2, with D tentatively TRBD1 (6 bases). CDR1 is WSHSY and CDR2 is SAAADI in the germline V gene. The length of the CDR3 is 13 residues. Trimming took off 6 bases at V and 8 bases at J, with 16 bases between the two ends. The chain's CDR3 is CASSGTSLWGYTF. CDR3 DNA: TGCGCCAGCAGCGGGACATCTCTATGGGGCTACACCTTC.

The V and J genes are TRBV4-3 and TRBJ1-1; D is ambiguous. Germline V CDR1 and CDR2: LGHNA, YSLEER. The CDR3 loop spans 15 amino acids. Trimming shortened V by 0 bases and J by 1 base, and 9 bases separated the two germline ends. As DNA, the CDR3 is TGCGCCAGCAGCCAAGATTTATTGTGGAACACTGAAGCTTTCTTT. It yields the protein CASSQDLLWNTEAFF.

The chain combines TRBV7-6 with TRBJ2-7; possibly TRBD1 for D (5 bases). The germline V and J ends were trimmed by 5 bases and 6 bases, with 8 bases remaining between them. Germline CDR1 reads SGHVS; CDR2 reads FNYEAQ. This CDR3 comprises 11 residues. The CDR3 DNA is TGTGCCAGCAGCCGACAGAGCGAGCAGTACTTC. Translated: CASSRQSEQYF.

A single count supports this clone. The chain links TRBV7-3 to TRBJ2-1, with D perhaps TRBD2 (6 bases). CDR1 is SGHTA, CDR2 FQGTGA, per germline. V lost 1 base, J lost 8 bases, and 15 bases lay in between. The CDR3 contains 15 residues. The DNA for the CDR3 is TGTGCCAGCAGCTTAAGGGCGGGAATTGGTTATGAGCAGTTCTTC. Translated, it gives CASSLRAGIGYEQFF.

This rearrangement joins TRBV15 to TRBJ2-1; possibly TRBD2 for D (6 bases). CDR1 and CDR2 (germline): LNHNV, YYDKDF (reference sequence). V was pared by 9 bases and J by 7 bases, with 19 bases between. This CDR3 comprises 14 residues. DNA of the CDR3: TGTGCCACGAAGGGAGGCGGACATGTGAATGAGCAGTTCTTC. It specifies CATKGGGHVNEQFF.

The gene calls are TRBV2 and TRBJ2-1, with a weak D call TRBD1 (5 bases). The CDR3 runs to 13 residues. Germline CDR1 reads SNHLY; CDR2 reads FYNNEI. Trimming shortened V by 2 bases and J by 7 bases, and 9 bases separated the two germline ends. The CDR3 DNA is TGTGCCAGCAGTGAACAGGGTAATAATGAGCAGTTCTTC. Its protein is CASSEQGNNEQFF.

This clone has only one observation. The chain combines TRBV4-1 with TRBJ1-2; 7 bases agree with TRBD1. Germline-derived CDR1 and CDR2 are MGHRA and YSYEKL. The CDR3 runs 17 residues. V was pared by 0 bases and J by 8 bases, with 15 bases of the junction left unmatched. The CDR3 sequence: CASSQEGDRVSARGYTF. In DNA form, the CDR3 reads TGCGCCAGCAGCCAAGAAGGTGACAGGGTATCGGCTCGCGGCTACACCTTC.

This chain connects TRBV9 to TRBJ2-6, with D possibly matching TRBD2 (6 bases). Trimming removed 4 bases from V and 0 bases from J, with 23 bases in between. The CDR3 has 20 residues. CDR1 is SGDLS, CDR2 YYNGEE, per germline. In nucleotides, the CDR3 is TGTGCCAGCAGCCCCGCAGGGTGGCCCGGGGGTCCCTCTGGGGCCAACGTCCTGACTTTC. Encoded protein: CASSPAGWPGGPSGANVLTF.

The J gene is TRBJ1-4, the V gene TRBV12-3 or TRBV12-4, with D unclear. V lost 6 bases, J lost 8 bases, and 13 bases lay in between. This CDR3 has 13 amino acids. The CDR3 DNA reads as TGTGCCAGCAGGTCCCGCACCGAGGAAAAACTGTTTTTT. This encodes CASRSRTEEKLFF.